The clone carrying this T cell receptor (beta chain) was counted a single time. No antigen is known for it. The data were taken from a study of cytomegalovirus exposure and HLA in healthy donors. V lost 4 bases, J lost 2 bases, and 12 bases lay in between. The germline gives CDR1 SGHRS, CDR2 YFSETQ. The CDR3 sequence is 14 residues long. In the PCR, 60 Vbeta and 13 Jbeta primers were used. Clones were sequenced by immunoSEQ multiplex PCR, and TCRdb holds only the in-frame ones, with some missing. The data contain under 150,000 clones, around 70% of them singletons. Study results and caveats: V- and J-gene trimming of TCR beta was linked (in a later analysis) to a missense DCLRE1C variant. Overall, 164 TCR beta chains were annotated as cytomegalovirus-associated.

The TCR sequence derives from a woman younger than 35 in good health and CMV-seronegative. The sequenced sample consisted of PBMCs. The chain couples TRBV5-1 to TRBJ1-2; a possible D gene is TRBD1 (5 bases). The CDR3, as DNA: TGCGCCAGCAGCCCCCGGGGGGGGAACTATGGCTACACCTTC. Its protein product is CASSPRGGNYGYTF.